This T cell receptor (beta chain) was captured by sequencing in a study of CD8+ T cells in alopecia areata. Extracted RNA was reverse transcribed, and the resulting cDNA served as sequencing template. Assay used: immunoSEQ multiplex PCR; TCRdb lists only in-frame clones, some missing. The sample yields 100,000 to 120,000 clones, 55% to 75% seen once. CDR1 MGHRA and CDR2 YSYEKL come from the germline V gene. V was shortened by 2 bases and J by 2 bases, with 19 bases between the two germline ends. The length of the CDR3 is 19 residues. The sample was CD8+ T cells sorted from blood. This sequence was found in a human donor in good health. The chain recombines TRBV4-1 with TRBJ1-6; D is unclear. This CDR3 is CASSQKHILAGTYNSPLHF. Here the CDR3 DNA reads TGCGCCAGCAGCCAAAAACATATTCTAGCGGGGACCTATAATTCACCCCTCCACTTT.